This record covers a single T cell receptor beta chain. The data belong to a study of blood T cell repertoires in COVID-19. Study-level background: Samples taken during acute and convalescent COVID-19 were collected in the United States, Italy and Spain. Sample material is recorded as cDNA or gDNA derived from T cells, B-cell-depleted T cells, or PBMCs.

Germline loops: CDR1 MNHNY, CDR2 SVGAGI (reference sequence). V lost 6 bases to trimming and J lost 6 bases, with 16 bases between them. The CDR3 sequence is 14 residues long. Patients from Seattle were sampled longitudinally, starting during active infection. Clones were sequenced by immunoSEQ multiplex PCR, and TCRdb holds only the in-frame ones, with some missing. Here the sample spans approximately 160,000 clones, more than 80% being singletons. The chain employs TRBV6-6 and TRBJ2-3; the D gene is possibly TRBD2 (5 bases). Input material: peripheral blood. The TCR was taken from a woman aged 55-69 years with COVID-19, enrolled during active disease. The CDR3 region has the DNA TGTGCCAGCAGCCTCTTACCCGGGGTGGATACGCAGTATTTT. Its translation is CASSLLPGVDTQYF.